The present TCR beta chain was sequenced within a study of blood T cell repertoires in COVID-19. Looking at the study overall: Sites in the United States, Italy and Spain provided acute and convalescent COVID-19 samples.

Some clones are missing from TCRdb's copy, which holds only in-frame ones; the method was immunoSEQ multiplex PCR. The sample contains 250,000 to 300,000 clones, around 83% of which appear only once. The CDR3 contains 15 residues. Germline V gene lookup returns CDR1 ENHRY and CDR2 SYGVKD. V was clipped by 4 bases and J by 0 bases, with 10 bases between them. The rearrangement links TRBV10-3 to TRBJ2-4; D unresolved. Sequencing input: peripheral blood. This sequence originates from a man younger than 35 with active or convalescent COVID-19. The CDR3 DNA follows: TGTGCCATCAGTGGCGACACACTAGCCAAAAACATTCAGTACTTC. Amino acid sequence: CAISGDTLAKNIQYF.